These 31 T cell receptor beta chains originate from one sample sequenced in a study of low-dose radiotherapy and immunotherapy resistance in tumors. Described time point: after trial treatment. Sample treatment: LDRT plus nivolumab, ipilimumab, low-dose cyclophosphamide and aspirin (RACIN trial). TCR amplification ran roughly 20 PCR cycles using constant-region and V-primer adapter primers. MiXCR was run by TCRdb on the reads, yielding one entry per CDR3 protein. The data show roughly 50,000 distinct CDR3 sequences, with approximately 33% seen just once and approximately 7.6% held by the top ten. This sample comprised PBMCs, obtained after low-dose radiotherapy plus immunotherapy. The origin of the receptors is a male donor with rectosigmoid adenocarcinoma.

This clonotype was picked up many times. CDR3 loop: CASSLGDSRKETQYF. The CDR3, as DNA: TGTGCCAGCAGCTTGGGGGACAGCCGGAAAGAGACCCAGTACTTC. The chain joins TRBV11-2 to TRBJ2-5; 7 bases fit TRBD1. This CDR3 region has 15 residues. The junction had 7 bases not matched to a gene; V was cut back by 3 bases and J by 3 bases. Per germline, CDR1 SGHAT and CDR2 FQNNGV. Full variable domain (rest looked up from reference TRBV11-2 and TRBJ2-5): EAGVAQSPRYKIIEKRQSVAFWCNPISGHATLYWYQQILGQGPKLLIQFQNNGVVDDSQLPKDRFSAERLKGVDSTLKIQPAKLEDSAVYLCASSLGDSRKETQYFGPGTRLLVL.

This clonotype was counted at least ten times. This chain connects TRBV7-2 to TRBJ2-5; TRBD2 aligns across 7 bases. The CDR3 sequence is 14 residues long. V shed 3 bases, J shed 5 bases, and the junction held 6 bases outside the gene matches. Germline V lookup: CDR1 SGHTA, CDR2 FQGNSA. CDR3 residues: CASSFGGGRETQYF. CDR3 coding DNA: TGTGCCAGCAGCTTCGGGGGAGGGCGGGAGACCCAGTACTTC.

This clonotype has just a few counts. The V call is TRBV28, the J call TRBJ2-3, with 8 bases fitting TRBD1. The CDR3 has 16 amino acids. Looked up from germline, CDR1 is MDHEN and CDR2 is SYDVKM. Losses at the gene ends were 10 bases for V and 0 bases for J; bases not matched to a gene: 12. The CDR3 DNA reads TGTGCCACCACAGGGGGATTGGCATTTAGCACAGATACGCAGTATTTT. It codes for CATTGGLAFSTDTQYF. Looking up the rest from reference TRBV28 and TRBJ2-3 gives the full variable domain: DVKVTQSSRYLVKRTGEKVFLECVQDMDHENMFWYRQDPGLGLRLIYFSYDVKMKEKGDIPEGYSVSREKKERFSLILESASTNQTSMYLCATTGGLAFSTDTQYFGPGTRLTVL.

Ten or more counts support this clonotype. J is TRBJ1-2 and V is TRBV3-1; no definite D call. The germline CDR1 and CDR2 sequences are LGHDT and YNNKEL (reference sequence). The CDR3 length is 14 residues. Between the trimmed V and J ends, which lost 5 bases and 6 bases, there was a span of 16 bases. The CDR3 here is CASSGREGFNGYTF. CDR3 nucleotides: TGTGCCAGCAGCGGCCGCGAGGGATTCAATGGCTACACCTTC.

The chain joins TRBV12-3 or TRBV12-4 to TRBJ2-5; D unresolved. Deletions cut 6 bases from V and 1 base from J, with 9 bases between. The CDR3 consists of 13 residues. The CDR3 here is CASSKDLQETQYF. The CDR3 nucleotides are TGTGCCAGCAGCAAGGACCTCCAAGAGACCCAGTACTTC.

This chain connects TRBV6-2 or TRBV6-3 to TRBJ2-3; 8 bases are a match to TRBD1. The germline V gene has CDR1 MNHEY and CDR2 SVGEGT. The CDR3 length is 15 residues. Unmatched junction bases numbered 7, after V lost 6 bases and J lost 2 bases. The DNA of the CDR3 is TGTGCCAGCAGCAATACAGGGGGAAACACAGATACGCAGTATTTT. Translated: CASSNTGGNTDTQYF.

This clonotype was found a few times. The CDR3 DNA reads as TGTGCCAGCAGCCCTCAGACAGGGGGCGATCGAGCGAGAGGAGCTTTCTTT. Translated: CASSPQTGGDRARGAFF. V and J are TRBV12-3 or TRBV12-4 and TRBJ1-1; the match to TRBD1 covers 10 bases. V lost 6 bases and J lost 10; bases outside the gene matches: 20. There are 17 residues in the CDR3.

This clonotype was observed at least ten times. V is TRBV23-1 and J is TRBJ2-2; D gene uncertain. TRBV23-1 is an ORF for which the function is uncertain. The CDR3 loop spans 17 amino acids. V was shortened by 0 bases and J by 1 base, with 12 bases between the two germline ends. The CDR3, as DNA: TGCGCCAGCAGTCAATCGCCCAGGCAGGAGAACACCGGGGAGCTGTTTTTT. It codes for CASSQSPRQENTGELFF.

This clonotype was seen at least ten times. V gene TRBV5-1 combines with J gene TRBJ1-1; 7 bases agree with TRBD1. J lost 4 bases, V lost 4 bases, and 10 bases had no gene match. This CDR3 contains 15 residues. Germline CDR1 reads SGHRS; CDR2 reads YFSETQ. CDR3 sequence: CASSQGGRELTEAFF. CDR3 coding DNA: TGCGCCAGCAGCCAGGGGGGCAGGGAACTCACTGAAGCTTTCTTT.

Ten or more counts support this clonotype. The chain uses TRBV7-2 and TRBJ1-5, with no clear D. Germline V gene sequence: CDR1 SGHTA, CDR2 FQGNSA. CDR3 length equals 13 residues. V was cut by 1 base and J by 7 bases, with 8 bases left in between. For the CDR3, the DNA is TGTGCCAGCAGCTTAGTCCTCGGCCAGCCCCAGCATTTT. Translating gives CASSLVLGQPQHF.

Turning to this clonotype: This likely came from a read error, as a far larger clone is one base away. The chain uses TRBV28 and TRBJ2-1; no firm D call. This CDR3 is 14 amino acids long. V lost 3 bases and J lost 10, with 16 bases in between. CDR1 MDHEN and CDR2 SYDVKM come from the germline V gene. The CDR3 loop reads CASSLRQTTYEQFF. The CDR3 region has the DNA TGTGCCAGCAGTTTGCGGCAGACCACCTACGAGCAGTTCTTC.

Only one count was recorded for this clonotype. This chain uses TRBV28 with TRBJ2-4, with D perhaps TRBD1 (5 bases). Germline loops: CDR1 MDHEN, CDR2 SYDVKM. Trimming pared 8 bases from V and 3 bases from J, leaving 14 bases between. The CDR3 is 14 residues long. The CDR3, as DNA: TGTGCCAGCGGGGCTAGTCGGCTCAAAAACATTCAGTACTTC. It codes for CASGASRLKNIQYF.

The CDR3 nucleotides are TGTGCCTGGAGTGATAGGACAGGGACTCACTCTGGGGCCAACGTCCTGACTTTC. As protein: CAWSDRTGTHSGANVLTF. J is TRBJ2-6 and V is TRBV30, with 8 bases that match TRBD1. With 1 base clipped from V and 0 bases from J, the junction kept 8 bases outside the gene matches. CDR1 is GTSNPN, CDR2 SVGIG, per germline (reference sequence). This CDR3 region has 18 residues.

This clonotype was seen ten or more times. J is TRBJ2-3 and V is TRBV20-1; D not certain. The ends were cut back, 4 bases at V and 6 bases at J, with 8 bases in the middle. The CDR3 has 11 residues. Germline-derived CDR1 and CDR2 are DFQATT and SNEGSKA (reference sequence). The CDR3 region has the DNA TGCAGTGCTAATTGGCGGGATACGCAGTATTTT. It yields the protein CSANWRDTQYF.

The chain uses TRBV28 and TRBJ2-3, with 13 bases fitting TRBD2. Losses at the gene ends were 2 bases for V and 6 bases for J; bases not matched to a gene: 2. CDR3 length equals 15 residues. The V gene's germline CDR1 is MDHEN and CDR2 SYDVKM. CDR3 sequence (DNA): TGTGCCAGCAGTTTAGGACTAGCGGGAGAGGATACGCAGTATTTT. Translating it yields CASSLGLAGEDTQYF.

This clonotype occurred once. This chain joins TRBV23-1 and TRBJ2-7; 8 nucleotides agree with TRBD2. TRBV23-1 counts as an open reading frame of uncertain function. V shed 7 bases and J 0 bases; nucleotides not matched to a gene: 2. The length of the CDR3 is 13 residues. The CDR3: CASTTSGSYEQYF. CDR3 nucleotides: TGCGCCAGCACAACTAGCGGCTCCTACGAGCAGTACTTC.

The rearrangement joins TRBV28 to TRBJ2-1; 9 nucleotides align to TRBD2. After removal of 4 bases from V and 3 bases from J, the junction contained 7 bases not matched to a gene. The CDR3 totals 16 residues. The germline CDR1 and CDR2 sequences are MDHEN and SYDVKM. The CDR3 nucleotides are TGTGCCAGCAGTTCGGCGAGCGGGGGGCTCTACAATGAGCAGTTCTTC. Its translation is CASSSASGGLYNEQFF.

This clonotype was counted at least ten times. The chain links TRBV5-4 to TRBJ2-7; 7 bases line up with TRBD2. V lost 3 bases to trimming and J lost 4 bases; unmatched junction nucleotides: 7. Germline V gene sequence: CDR1 SGHNT, CDR2 YYREEE (reference sequence). The CDR3 contains 14 residues. The DNA for the CDR3 is TGTGCCAGCAGCTCATCTAGCGGATATTACGAGCAGTACTTC. It is translated as CASSSSSGYYEQYF.

This chain joins TRBV12-3 or TRBV12-4 and TRBJ2-1, with 9 nucleotides matching TRBD2. This CDR3 region has 16 residues. V trimming: 8 bases; J trimming: 8 bases; junction bases outside the gene matches: 16. The CDR3 loop is CASHPGGGRGRDEQFF. The CDR3 coding sequence is TGTGCCAGCCACCCTGGGGGCGGGAGGGGTCGGGATGAGCAGTTCTTC.

Note on this clonotype: The likely explanation is a read error, given a far larger clone one base away. The V call is TRBV6-1, the J call TRBJ2-7; TRBD2 matches 7 bases. Germline loops: CDR1 MNHNS, CDR2 SASEGT. V was pared by 5 bases and J by 2 bases, with 3 bases of the junction left unmatched. The CDR3 spans 13 residues. CDR3 DNA: TGTGCCAGCAGTTGGGGGGGGACCTACGAGCAGTACTTC. Translating gives CASSWGGTYEQYF.

The chain recombines TRBV5-6 with TRBJ2-4, with 8 bases matching TRBD2. V lost 0 bases to trimming and J lost 2 bases; unmatched junction nucleotides: 7. This CDR3 has 17 residues. Germline-derived CDR1 and CDR2 are SGHDT and YYEEEE. DNA for the CDR3: TGTGCCAGCAGCTTGGCCGGAGCGGGGGAAACCAAAAACATTCAGTACTTC. Protein sequence: CASSLAGAGETKNIQYF. The complete variable domain, with remaining parts taken from reference TRBV5-6 and TRBJ2-4, reads DAGVTQSPTHLIKTRGQQVTLRCSPKSGHDTVSWYQQALGQGPQFIFQYYEEEERQRGNFPDRFSGHQFPNYSSELNVNALLLGDSALYLCASSLAGAGETKNIQYFGAGTRLSVL.

The chain is built from TRBV5-1 and TRBJ2-3, with TRBD2 matching 11 bases. J gave up 5 bases and V 0 bases, and 5 bases lay outside the gene matches. This CDR3 is built from 16 residues. Germline V gene lookup returns CDR1 SGHRS and CDR2 YFSETQ. The CDR3 spells CASSLGTSGSIDTQYF. The CDR3 region has the DNA TGCGCCAGCAGCTTGGGGACTAGCGGGTCGATAGATACGCAGTATTTT.

The sample holds many counts of this clonotype. The CDR3, as DNA: TGTGCCAGCGTTCCAACAGGGTTCGGCCAGCCCCAGCATTTT. It specifies CASVPTGFGQPQHF. The V call is TRBV28, the J call TRBJ1-5, with D perhaps TRBD1 (6 bases). Germline values: CDR1 MDHEN, CDR2 SYDVKM. This CDR3 has 14 residues. The ends were cut back, 8 bases at V and 7 bases at J, with 18 bases in the middle.

This clonotype appeared many times. The rearrangement links TRBV18 to TRBJ2-1; perhaps TRBD1 as D (6 bases). The CDR3 contains 13 residues. Looked up from germline, CDR1 is KGHSH and CDR2 is LQKENI. V lost 4 bases and J 5 bases, leaving 9 bases between the germline ends. The chain's CDR3 is CASSRGRDNEQFF. In DNA, the CDR3 is TGTGCCAGCTCACGGGGGCGGGACAATGAGCAGTTCTTC.

The V call is TRBV5-1, the J call TRBJ1-4; 9 bases are a match to TRBD1. The CDR3 length is 15 residues. With V trimmed by 4 bases and J by 5 bases, 6 bases remained unmatched. Germline CDR1 is SGHRS and CDR2 is YFSETQ. This CDR3 is CASSIAGQGNEKLFF. CDR3 nucleotide sequence: TGCGCCAGCAGCATAGCGGGACAGGGCAATGAAAAACTGTTTTTT.

The sample holds many counts of this clonotype. The J gene is TRBJ2-1, the V gene TRBV2; D might be TRBD1 or TRBD2, each matching 5 bases. With 2 bases removed from V and 6 bases from J, the gap between germline ends came to 11 bases. The CDR3 is made up of 14 amino acids. The germline gives CDR1 SNHLY, CDR2 FYNNEI. DNA for the CDR3: TGTGCCAGCAGTGAACTCGGGGCGGCCAATGAGCAGTTCTTC. This codes for CASSELGAANEQFF.

In this sample, this clonotype turned up many times. The gene calls are TRBV28 and TRBJ2-1, with D maybe TRBD1 (6 bases). Germline V lookup: CDR1 MDHEN, CDR2 SYDVKM. V was clipped by 6 bases and J by 11 bases, with 26 bases between them. The CDR3 contains 16 residues. CDR3 amino acids: CASSSSVGTTTIKQFF. The CDR3 DNA reads as TGTGCCAGCAGCTCGTCGGTCGGGACAACAACGATCAAGCAGTTCTTC.

The chain employs TRBV20-1 and TRBJ2-3, with a tentative D call TRBD2 (5 bases). The CDR3 consists of 12 residues. V gave up 8 bases and J gave up 1 base, with 10 bases separating them. The V gene's germline CDR1 is DFQATT and CDR2 SNEGSKA (reference sequence). CDR3 nucleotide sequence: TGCAGTTTGGACTCACGCACAGATACGCAGTATTTT. Residues: CSLDSRTDTQYF.

The rearrangement uses TRBV27 and TRBJ2-7; 10 positions agree with TRBD1. This CDR3 comprises 17 residues. V gave up 6 bases and J gave up 5 bases; unmatched junction bases: 16. Germline V CDR1 and CDR2: MNHEY, SMNVEV (reference sequence). The CDR3 bases are TGTGCCAGCAGCTCGACAGGGGGCGGGCGATCAGTCCACGAGCAGTACTTC. Protein: CASSSTGGGRSVHEQYF.

This clonotype was recorded at least ten times. V is TRBV18 and J is TRBJ2-5; no clear D gene. The V and J ends lost 2 bases and 5 bases respectively, with 12 bases between them. This CDR3 has 14 residues. Germline loops: CDR1 KGHSH, CDR2 LQKENI. CDR3 amino acids: CASSPSLAPETQYF. CDR3 bases: TGTGCCAGCTCACCATCGCTGGCACCGGAGACCCAGTACTTC.

This clonotype was seen many times. The rearrangement uses TRBV20-1 and TRBJ2-1; D is undetermined. CDR3 length: 15 amino acids. The germline gives CDR1 DFQATT, CDR2 SNEGSKA (reference sequence). Trimming left V 4 bases short and J 9 bases short, with 22 bases between. The chain's CDR3 is CSAILSGYEHSEQFF. As DNA, the CDR3 is TGCAGTGCTATACTGTCGGGTTACGAACACAGTGAGCAGTTCTTC.